The rows below give T cell receptor beta chains drawn from one sample of a study of cytomegalovirus exposure and HLA in healthy donors. TCRdb's table, derived via immunoSEQ multiplex PCR, lists solely in-frame clones and lacks some. The data hold 200,000 or so clones, with around four fifths observed a single time. The sequencing input was PBMCs. These receptors all stem from a woman aged 45 to 65 in good health and CMV-seropositive. Both conserved end residues are part of each CDR3. Each record gives: CDR3 DNA, CDR3 protein, V gene, J gene, clone size, D gene. A D gene is named only where the DNA matches it firmly. Clone size is given for some rows only: seen once, a few or many times, or a class if the clone is expanded.

TGTGCCAGCTCACCTCTTGGTGTGGGGGCGTACCAAGAGACCCAGTACTTC,CASSPLGVGAYQETQYF,TRBV18,TRBJ2-5,.,.
TGTGCCAGCAGCCTGAGTCACGCCTACGAGCAGTACTTC,CASSLSHAYEQYF,TRBV7-8,TRBJ2-7,.,.
TGTGCCAGCAGCTTTTTCACAGGGAGCTACAATGAGCAGTTCTTC,CASSFFTGSYNEQFF,TRBV5-6,TRBJ2-1,.,.
TGTGCCAGCATGGGAGCTACTGGAAACACCATATATTTT,CASMGATGNTIYF,TRBV11-1,TRBJ1-3,.,.
TGTGCCAGCAGCCCCCGGGGGGGGGCTAACCAAGAGACCCAGTACTTC,CASSPRGGANQETQYF,TRBV9,TRBJ2-5,.,TRBD2
TGTGCCAGTAAATCAGGACAGAGTAATGAAAAACTGTTTTTT,CASKSGQSNEKLFF,TRBV19,TRBJ1-4,.,.
TGTGCCAGCAGTCTTCTCGTGGGGGGAGCCTACGAGCAGTACTTC,CASSLLVGGAYEQYF,TRBV7-9,TRBJ2-7,once,.
TGTGCCAGCAGTGCTCGGGGAAGCGCCTACGAGCAGTACTTC,CASSARGSAYEQYF,TRBV28,TRBJ2-7,.,.
TGTGCCAGCAGCCGAGGACAGGGTTGGTACAATGAGCAGTTCTTC,CASSRGQGWYNEQFF,TRBV9,TRBJ2-1,few,TRBD1
TGTGCCAGCAGCGCCAGACAGGTTGATAATTCACCCCTCCACTTT,CASSARQVDNSPLHF,TRBV7-9,TRBJ1-6,.,.
TGTGCCAGCAGGTCCTCCGGGACAGGGTTGTACGAGCAGTACTTC,CASRSSGTGLYEQYF,TRBV6-5,TRBJ2-7,.,TRBD1
TGTGCCAGCATCGCGGGACAGGTTTGGAACACTGAAGCTTTCTTT,CASIAGQVWNTEAFF,TRBV5-6,TRBJ1-1,few,TRBD1
TGTGCCAGCAGCATAGGGGGACCGGGACTAGCGGCTCAGGAGCAGTTCTTC,CASSIGGPGLAAQEQFF,TRBV5-4,TRBJ2-1,.,TRBD2
TGTGCCAGCTCACCACTCGGACAGGGGACAGGCGAGCAGTACTTC,CASSPLGQGTGEQYF,TRBV18,TRBJ2-7,.,TRBD1
TGTGCCAGCAGATCCCAGGGCTCCTACGAGCAGTACTTC,CASRSQGSYEQYF,TRBV25-1,TRBJ2-7,once,.
TGTGCCAGCTCACCTGACAGGGGAATCTCCTACGAGCAGTACTTC,CASSPDRGISYEQYF,TRBV18,TRBJ2-7,.,TRBD1
TGTGCCTGGAGTTATGGCGGGGGGAACAATGAGCAGTTCTTC,CAWSYGGGNNEQFF,TRBV30,TRBJ2-1,.,TRBD2
TGTGCCAGCGAGGATAGCGGGGCCTACGAGCAGTACTTC,CASEDSGAYEQYF,TRBV6-5,TRBJ2-7,few,TRBD2
TGTGCCAGCAGCGCAGACAGGGTTAGTGGGGCCAACGTCCTGACTTTC,CASSADRVSGANVLTF,TRBV9,TRBJ2-6,.,TRBD1
TGTGCCAGCGGGACAGAATACAATGAGCAGTTCTTC,CASGTEYNEQFF,TRBV6-1,TRBJ2-1,.,TRBD1
TGCGCCAGCAGCGCCAAAAGTGGACAGGGGTCTAGCTCCTATAATTCACCCCTCCACTTT,CASSAKSGQGSSSYNSPLHF,TRBV4-1,TRBJ1-6,few,TRBD1
TGCGCCAGCAACGTGGACATAGGCGCCTACGAGCAGTACTTC,CASNVDIGAYEQYF,TRBV5-1,TRBJ2-7,.,.
TGTGCCAGCACTGGGCGGGGGGGCTTAACCGGGGAGCTGTTTTTT,CASTGRGGLTGELFF,TRBV6-6,TRBJ2-2,.,TRBD2
TGTGCCAGCAGCCAAAACAGGTTTGGGGCCCCAGATACGCAGTATTTT,CASSQNRFGAPDTQYF,TRBV4-2,TRBJ2-3,.,.
TGTGCCCGGGACAGGGCGAACACTGAAGCTTTCTTT,CARDRANTEAFF,TRBV30,TRBJ1-1,.,TRBD1
TGTGCCAGCAGCTTAAGGGGGGGCCAAGAGACCCAGTACTTC,CASSLRGGQETQYF,TRBV11-2,TRBJ2-5,.,.
TGCGCCAGCACCCAAGGACTAGCGGGGGGCCGCGTCAAGTACTTC,CASTQGLAGGRVKYF,TRBV5-1,TRBJ2-5,.,TRBD2
TGTGCCAGCAGCCCCTCTGCGTATACCGGGGAGCTGTTTTTT,CASSPSAYTGELFF,TRBV9,TRBJ2-2,.,.
TGTGCCAGCAGTTCTGGGGGGAGGGGGGATGAAAAACTGTTTTTT,CASSSGGRGDEKLFF,TRBV28,TRBJ1-4,.,.
TGTGCCAGCAGTGAGAGCTCTAATGAAAAACTGTTTTTT,CASSESSNEKLFF,TRBV6-5,TRBJ1-4,.,.
TGTGCCAGTAGTAGTCCCGGGGGATACTATGGCTACACCTTC,CASSSPGGYYGYTF,TRBV19,TRBJ1-2,.,.
TGTGCCAGCAGTTACCCGCCCCAGGGCTCTGGAAACACCATATACTTT,CASSYPPQGSGNTIYF,TRBV6-6,TRBJ1-3,.,.
TGTGCCAGCAGTTCAGGGGTCCCCGGGGCCAACGTCCTGACTTTC,CASSSGVPGANVLTF,TRBV6-5,TRBJ2-6,.,.
TGTGCCAGCAGTTACGGACAGGGGGGGAACACTGAAGCTTTCTTT,CASSYGQGGNTEAFF,TRBV6-6,TRBJ1-1,.,TRBD1
TGTGCCAGCAGCGATTCACCGGGGGTGCAGTTCTTC,CASSDSPGVQFF,TRBV7-2,TRBJ2-1,.,.
TGTGCCAGCGGGGAGGGGGGGAGGGAGACCCAGTACTTC,CASGEGGRETQYF,TRBV2,TRBJ2-5,.,.
TGTGCCAGCAGCCCACAGGGGGGTGTCTACGAGCAGTACTTC,CASSPQGGVYEQYF,TRBV7-8,TRBJ2-7,few,TRBD1
TGTGCCAGCAGCCAGGGGCCGGGACTAGCGGGGGAAAGGGGCGGGGAGCTGTTTTTT,CASSQGPGLAGERGGELFF,TRBV11-2,TRBJ2-2,.,TRBD2
TGTGCCACCAGCGGTGGGACAGGGTGGCAAGAGACCCAGTACTTC,CATSGGTGWQETQYF,TRBV15,TRBJ2-5,.,TRBD1
TGTGCCAGCAATAGTGGGACAGGATCTTACGAGCAGTACTTC,CASNSGTGSYEQYF,TRBV2,TRBJ2-7,.,TRBD1
TGTGCCAGCTCACCCCCCCCGGGGGGTGAGACCCAGTACTTC,CASSPPPGGETQYF,TRBV18,TRBJ2-5,.,TRBD2
TGTGCCAGCAGTGAAAGGGTAGGGGGATCCTACAATGAGCAGTTCTTC,CASSERVGGSYNEQFF,TRBV2,TRBJ2-1,.,.
TGTGCCAGCAGCCCCGGGGGGACGAACACCGGGGAGCTGTTTTTT,CASSPGGTNTGELFF,TRBV11-1,TRBJ2-2,.,TRBD2
TGTGCCAGCAGCGTAGCAACAGGGTCGTCACAAGAGACCCAGTACTTC,CASSVATGSSQETQYF,TRBV9,TRBJ2-5,.,.
TGCGCCAGCAGCCCCGAGGGTGGGGGGTCCGGGGCCAACGTCCTGACTTTC,CASSPEGGGSGANVLTF,TRBV4-1,TRBJ2-6,.,.
TGTGCCAGTAATGTGCAGTTGGATCAGCCCCAGCATTTT,CASNVQLDQPQHF,TRBV19,TRBJ1-5,.,.
TGTGCCAGTAGTGTACAGGAGGGTAATTCACCCCTCCACTTT,CASSVQEGNSPLHF,TRBV19,TRBJ1-6,.,.